This note documents a single TCR beta chain sequence. Antigen specificity is unknown. This sample is part of a study of cytomegalovirus exposure and HLA in healthy donors. Points from the study as a whole: Reportedly, cytomegalovirus status was diagnosed with high sensitivity and specificity. Researchers counted roughly 150 TCR beta chains as cytomegalovirus-associated. Specific recognition of CMV antigens was confirmed in vitro for three chains (all CMV-associated). The tendency of first-cohort TCR clusters to co-occur in the approximately 120 validation repertoires was identified by a subsequent analysis.

CDR1 SSHAT and CDR2 FNYEAQ come from the germline V gene (reference sequence). This CDR3 contains 18 residues. V lost 1 base to trimming and J lost 0 bases, with 16 bases between them. The method was immunoSEQ multiplex PCR; TCRdb's version includes in-frame clones alone and lacks a portion of them. The sample has about 310,000 clones, 88% seen once. The clonotype originates from a man between 25 and 39 years old in good health and CMV-seronegative. V and J are TRBV7-7 and TRBJ1-5; D uncertain. Sequenced: PBMCs. In nucleotides, the CDR3 is TGTGCCAGCAGCTTAGAGGTCCTTGGCGGAGGTAGCAATCAGCCCCAGCATTTT. Translation: CASSLEVLGGGSNQPQHF.